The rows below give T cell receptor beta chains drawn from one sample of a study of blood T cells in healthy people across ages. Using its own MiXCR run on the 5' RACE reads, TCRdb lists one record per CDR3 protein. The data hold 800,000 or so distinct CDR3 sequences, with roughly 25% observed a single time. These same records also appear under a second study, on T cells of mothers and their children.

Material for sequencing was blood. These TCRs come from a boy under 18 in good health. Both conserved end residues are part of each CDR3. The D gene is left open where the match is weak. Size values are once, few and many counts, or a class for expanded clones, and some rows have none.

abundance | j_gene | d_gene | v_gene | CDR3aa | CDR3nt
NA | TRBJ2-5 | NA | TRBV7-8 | CASSLVILADQETQYF | TGTGCCAGCAGCTTAGTGATATTAGCAGACCAAGAGACCCAGTACTTC
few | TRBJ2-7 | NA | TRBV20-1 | CSARYRSHYEQYF | TGCAGTGCTAGGTACAGGTCACACTACGAGCAGTACTTC
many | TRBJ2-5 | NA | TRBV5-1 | CASSLVQGYQETQYF | TGCGCCAGCAGCTTGGTCCAGGGGTACCAAGAGACCCAGTACTTC
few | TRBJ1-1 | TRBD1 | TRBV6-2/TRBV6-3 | CASSYTTGISTFF | TGTGCCAGCAGTTACACGACAGGGATAAGTACTTTCTTT
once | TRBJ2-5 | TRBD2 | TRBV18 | CASSSAGLAGVRQETQYF | TGTGCCAGCTCATCTGCGGGGCTAGCGGGAGTCCGCCAAGAGACCCAGTACTTC
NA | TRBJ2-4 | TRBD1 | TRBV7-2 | CASSLVGTGAAKNIQYF | TGTGCCAGCAGCTTAGTAGGGACAGGGGCAGCCAAAAACATTCAGTACTTC
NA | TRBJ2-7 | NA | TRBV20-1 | CSAEGGWGSFYEQYF | TGCAGTGCTGAGGGAGGTTGGGGGTCTTTCTACGAGCAGTACTTC
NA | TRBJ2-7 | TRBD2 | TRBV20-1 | CSTGTSGRKGDEQYF | TGCAGTACCGGGACTAGCGGGAGGAAGGGAGACGAGCAGTACTTC
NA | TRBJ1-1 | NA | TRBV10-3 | CAISEIPQGNTEAFF | TGTGCCATCAGTGAAATACCCCAGGGAAACACTGAAGCTTTCTTT
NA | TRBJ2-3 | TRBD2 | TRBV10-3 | CAISTPGLALLSTDTQYF | TGTGCCATCAGTACACCGGGACTAGCGTTACTCAGCACAGATACGCAGTATTTT
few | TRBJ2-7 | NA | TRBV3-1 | CASSQWTYEQYF | TGTGCCAGCAGCCAATGGACCTACGAGCAGTACTTC
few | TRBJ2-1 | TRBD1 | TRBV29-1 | CSVVQGPEQFF | TGCAGCGTGGTACAGGGGCCTGAGCAGTTCTTC
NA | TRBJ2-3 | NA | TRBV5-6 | CASRVRGGTDTQYF | TGTGCCAGCAGGGTTCGAGGGGGGACAGATACGCAGTATTTT
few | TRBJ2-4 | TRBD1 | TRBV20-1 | CSAGLGQGLDIQYF | TGCAGTGCTGGTCTGGGACAGGGGTTGGACATTCAGTACTTC
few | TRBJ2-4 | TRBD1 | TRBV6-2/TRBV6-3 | CASSAGTDYQGIQYF | TGTGCCAGCAGTGCCGGGACAGACTACCAGGGCATTCAGTACTTC
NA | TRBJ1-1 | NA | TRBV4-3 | CASSQDAGTEAFF | TGCGCCAGCAGCCAAGATGCCGGCACTGAAGCTTTCTTT
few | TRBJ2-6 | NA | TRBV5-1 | CASSLPDSGANVLTF | TGCGCCAGCAGCTTGCCCGACAGTGGGGCCAACGTCCTGACTTTC
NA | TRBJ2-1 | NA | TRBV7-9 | CASSWGQDYNEQFF | TGTGCCAGCAGCTGGGGGCAAGACTACAATGAGCAGTTCTTC
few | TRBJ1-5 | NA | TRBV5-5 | CASSLTGRSNQPQHF | TGTGCCAGCAGCTTGACGGGACGGAGCAATCAGCCCCAGCATTTT
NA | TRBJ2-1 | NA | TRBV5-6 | CASSLWLREGRYNEQFF | TGTGCCAGCAGCTTATGGTTGAGAGAAGGGAGATACAATGAGCAGTTCTTC
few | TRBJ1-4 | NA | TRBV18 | CASSPAVREKLFF | TGTGCCAGCTCACCGGCAGTACGAGAAAAACTGTTTTTT
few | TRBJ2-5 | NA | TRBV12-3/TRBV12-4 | CASSWGPGSGETQYF | TGTGCCAGCAGCTGGGGGCCGGGGAGCGGTGAGACCCAGTACTTC
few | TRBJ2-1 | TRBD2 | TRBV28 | CASRPGLVYNEQFF | TGTGCCAGCAGGCCGGGACTAGTTTACAATGAGCAGTTCTTC
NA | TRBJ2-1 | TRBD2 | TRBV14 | CASSQDLLAGGPVGNEQFF | TGTGCCAGCAGCCAAGATTTGCTAGCGGGGGGGCCGGTCGGAAATGAGCAGTTCTTC
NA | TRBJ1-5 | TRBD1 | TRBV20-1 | CSADSGTGMSQPQHF | TGCAGTGCTGATTCCGGGACAGGAATGAGTCAGCCCCAGCATTTT
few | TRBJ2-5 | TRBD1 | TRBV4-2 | CASRHEQGASSETQYF | TGTGCCAGCAGACACGAACAGGGGGCGTCTTCTGAGACCCAGTACTTC
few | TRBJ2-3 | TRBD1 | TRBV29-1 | CSVNPTGGTDTQYF | TGCAGCGTCAACCCGACAGGGGGTACAGATACGCAGTATTTT
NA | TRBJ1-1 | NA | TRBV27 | CASLSTNWQAFF | TGTGCCAGCCTTTCTACTAACTGGCAAGCTTTCTTT
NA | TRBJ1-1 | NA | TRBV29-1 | CSVVEVGAFF | TGCAGCGTTGTAGAGGTAGGAGCTTTCTTT
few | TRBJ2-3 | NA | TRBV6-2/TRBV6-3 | CASGLRGSTDTQYF | TGTGCCAGCGGTTTGAGGGGGAGCACAGATACGCAGTATTTT
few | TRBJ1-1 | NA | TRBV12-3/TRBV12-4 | CASSLAHRGTEAFF | TGTGCCAGCAGTTTAGCGCATCGGGGAACTGAAGCTTTCTTT
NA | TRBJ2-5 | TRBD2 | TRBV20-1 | CSATSTSGPETQYF | TGCAGTGCTACCTCGACTAGCGGACCAGAGACCCAGTACTTC
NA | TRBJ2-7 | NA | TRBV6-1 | CASSEVVDVAYEQYF | TGTGCCAGCAGTGAAGTTGTCGACGTAGCATACGAGCAGTACTTC
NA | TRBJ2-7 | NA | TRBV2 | CASSDKTRSGEQYF | TGTGCCAGCAGCGATAAGACTAGGAGTGGCGAGCAGTACTTC
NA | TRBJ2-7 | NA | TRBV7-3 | CASSPSGGVHEQYF | TGTGCCAGCAGCCCTTCTGGGGGCGTCCACGAGCAGTACTTC
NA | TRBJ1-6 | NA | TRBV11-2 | CASSPTGPRGSYNSPLHF | TGTGCCAGCAGCCCCACAGGGCCGAGGGGCTCCTATAATTCACCCCTCCACTTT
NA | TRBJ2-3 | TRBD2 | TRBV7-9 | CANSRILAGDTDTQYF | TGTGCCAACAGCAGAATCCTAGCGGGGGACACAGATACGCAGTATTTT
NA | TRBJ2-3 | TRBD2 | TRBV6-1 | CASSERRTSGGDTQYF | TGTGCCAGCAGTGAGCGACGGACTAGCGGGGGAGATACGCAGTATTTT
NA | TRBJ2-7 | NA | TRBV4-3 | CASSQDLISELDSYEQYF | TGCGCCAGCAGCCAAGATCTCATATCGGAGCTAGACTCCTACGAGCAGTACTTC
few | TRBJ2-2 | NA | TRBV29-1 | CSVVANTGELFF | TGCAGCGTTGTAGCGAACACCGGGGAGCTGTTTTTT
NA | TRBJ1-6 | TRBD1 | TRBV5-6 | CASSFGTGPPNSPLHF | TGTGCCAGCAGCTTTGGGACAGGGCCCCCGAATTCACCCCTCCACTTT
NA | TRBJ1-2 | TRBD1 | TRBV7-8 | CASSPQGGNYGYTF | TGTGCCAGCAGCCCCCAAGGGGGCAACTATGGCTACACCTTC
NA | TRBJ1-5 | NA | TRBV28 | CASSFLQGYQPQHF | TGTGCCAGCAGTTTTCTCCAGGGTTACCAGCCCCAGCATTTT
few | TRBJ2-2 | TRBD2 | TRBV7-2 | CASSLASGNTGELFF | TGTGCCAGCAGCTTGGCTAGCGGAAACACCGGGGAGCTGTTTTTT
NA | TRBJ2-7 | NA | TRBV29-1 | CSVRGSYEQYF | TGCAGCGTTCGGGGGTCCTACGAGCAGTACTTC
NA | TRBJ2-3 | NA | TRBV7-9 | CASSSPDPQKHEITQYF | TGTGCCAGCAGCTCCCCAGACCCACAGAAGCATGAGATTACGCAGTATTTT
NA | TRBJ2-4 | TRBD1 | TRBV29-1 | CSVGGQGLAKNIQYF | TGCAGCGTTGGGGGACAGGGATTAGCCAAAAACATTCAGTACTTC
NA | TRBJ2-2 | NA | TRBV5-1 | CASSSLSGSRRERLFF | TGCGCCAGCAGCTCCCTCAGTGGTTCCCGTAGGGAGAGGCTGTTTTTT
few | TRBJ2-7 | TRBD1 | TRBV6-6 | CASSPDRGYFHEQYF | TGTGCCAGCAGTCCGGACAGGGGTTATTTCCACGAGCAGTACTTC
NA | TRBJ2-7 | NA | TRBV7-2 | CASSLLSGAYEQYF | TGTGCCAGCAGCTTACTTAGCGGCGCCTACGAGCAGTACTTC
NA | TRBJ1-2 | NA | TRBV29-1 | CSVDHWGDGYTF | TGCAGCGTTGATCATTGGGGTGACGGCTACACCTTC
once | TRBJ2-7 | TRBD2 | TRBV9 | CASSVASGRMVNEQYF | TGTGCCAGCAGCGTAGCGAGCGGGAGGATGGTAAACGAGCAGTACTTC
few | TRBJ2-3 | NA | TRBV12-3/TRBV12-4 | CASTLSGGHSTDTQYF | TGTGCCAGCACCCTCTCAGGTGGCCATAGCACAGATACGCAGTATTTT
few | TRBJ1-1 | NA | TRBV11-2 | CASSLSRPNTEAFF | TGTGCCAGCAGCTTATCCAGACCGAACACTGAAGCTTTCTTT
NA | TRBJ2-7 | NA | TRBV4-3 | CASSQDRAGGSYGQYF | TGCGCCAGCAGCCAAGATCGGGCAGGGGGGTCCTACGGGCAGTACTTC
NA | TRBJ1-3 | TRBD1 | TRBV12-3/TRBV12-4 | CASRDRGAGNTIYF | TGTGCCAGCAGGGACAGGGGCGCTGGAAACACCATATATTTT
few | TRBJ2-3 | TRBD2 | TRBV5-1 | CAGSVSGYGTDTQYF | TGCGCCGGCAGCGTTAGCGGGTACGGCACAGATACGCAGTATTTT